This T cell receptor beta chain was profiled in a study of T cells in Graves' hyperthyroidism and ophthalmopathy. RNA transcripts provided the source from which TCR beta CDR3 regions were amplified. The HTBI primer set drove a first-round RT-PCR of the TCR CDR3. From the multiplex PCR reads, TCRdb called clonotypes with MiXCR, one entry per CDR3 protein. The table includes some 490,000 distinct CDR3 sequences, approximately 22% detected once. Trimming pared 6 bases from V and 13 bases from J, leaving 13 bases between. Germline V CDR1 and CDR2: MDHEN, SYDVKM. This CDR3 has 10 residues. The receptor comes from a woman in her 70s with Graves' ophthalmopathy. This chain links TRBV28 with TRBJ2-7; D possibly corresponds to TRBD2 (6 bases). The sample taken for sequencing was blood. CDR3 sequence: CASSGRESYF. CDR3 nucleotides: TGTGCCAGCAGCGGGCGGGAATCTTACTTC.